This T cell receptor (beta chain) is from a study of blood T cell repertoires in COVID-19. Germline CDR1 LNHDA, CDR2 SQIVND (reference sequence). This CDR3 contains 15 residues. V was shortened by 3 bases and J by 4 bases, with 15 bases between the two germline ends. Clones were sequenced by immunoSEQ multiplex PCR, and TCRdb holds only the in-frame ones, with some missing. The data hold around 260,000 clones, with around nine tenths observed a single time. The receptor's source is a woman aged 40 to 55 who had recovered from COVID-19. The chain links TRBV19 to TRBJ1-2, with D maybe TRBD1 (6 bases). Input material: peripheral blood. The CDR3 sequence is CASSIAGDAGYGYTF. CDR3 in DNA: TGTGCCAGTAGTATCGCAGGGGATGCAGGCTATGGCTACACCTTC.